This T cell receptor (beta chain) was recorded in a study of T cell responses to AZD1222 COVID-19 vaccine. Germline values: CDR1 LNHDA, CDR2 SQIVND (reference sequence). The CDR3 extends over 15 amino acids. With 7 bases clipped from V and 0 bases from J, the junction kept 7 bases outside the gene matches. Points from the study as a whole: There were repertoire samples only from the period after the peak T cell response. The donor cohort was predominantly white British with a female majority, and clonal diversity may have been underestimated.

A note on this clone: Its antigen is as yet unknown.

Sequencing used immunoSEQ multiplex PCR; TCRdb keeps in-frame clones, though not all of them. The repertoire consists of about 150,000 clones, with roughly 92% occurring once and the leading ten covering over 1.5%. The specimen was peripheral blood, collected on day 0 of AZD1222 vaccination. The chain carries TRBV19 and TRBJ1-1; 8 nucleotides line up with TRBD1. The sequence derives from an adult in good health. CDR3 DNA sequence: TGTGCCAGTAATGGAAGGACAGGGTTGAACACTGAAGCTTTCTTT. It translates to CASNGRTGLNTEAFF.